The next 5 T cell receptor beta chains were all read from a single sample in a study of blood T cell repertoires in COVID-19. Profiled with immunoSEQ multiplex PCR; TCRdb holds only in-frame clones, not every one. The repertoire holds over 150,000 clones, roughly nine tenths seen once, with roughly 2% in the top ten. Sequencing input: peripheral blood. Every receptor here comes from a man aged 18 to 29 who had recovered from COVID-19.

J is TRBJ1-1 and V is TRBV11-2; the D is unclear. The V end was cut by 4 bases, the J end by 4 bases, with 7 bases between. Per the germline V gene, CDR1 is SGHAT and CDR2 is FQNNGV. CDR3 length equals 12 residues. The chain's CDR3 is CASSSRGTEAFF. The CDR3 DNA follows: TGTGCCAGCAGCTCCCGGGGCACTGAAGCTTTCTTT.

CDR3 loop: CSVVPLAGVAETQYF. CDR3 DNA: TGCAGCGTTGTACCCTTAGCGGGAGTCGCAGAGACCCAGTACTTC. The genes are TRBV29-1 and TRBJ2-5; the match to TRBD2 covers 9 bases. The germline V gene has CDR1 SQVTM and CDR2 ANQGSEA. V trimming: 4 bases; J trimming: 4 bases; junction bases outside the gene matches: 10. This CDR3 comprises 15 residues.

The V and J genes are TRBV4-3 and TRBJ1-2; no clear D. The germline V and J ends were trimmed by 1 base and 6 bases, with 12 bases remaining between them. The germline V gene has CDR1 LGHNA and CDR2 YSLEER. The CDR3 extends over 14 amino acids. CDR3 in amino acids: CASSQVVNGDGYTF. In nucleotides, the CDR3 is TGCGCCAGCAGCCAAGTCGTAAACGGAGATGGCTACACCTTC.

The rearrangement links TRBV7-2 to TRBJ1-5; D is ambiguous. CDR3 length equals 14 residues. The V gene lost 6 bases and the J gene lost 7 bases, with 16 bases spanning the gap. CDR1 and CDR2 (germline): SGHTA, FQGNSA. The CDR3 DNA follows: TGTGCCAGCAGTTCTACAAGCTCGGGGCAGCCCCAGCATTTT. It encodes CASSSTSSGQPQHF.

CDR3 nucleotide sequence: TGTGCCAGCAGCAAAACGAGACAGGGGCCTTTGCCGTATTATGGCTACACCTTC. Its protein product is CASSKTRQGPLPYYGYTF. The genes are TRBV21-1 and TRBJ1-2; the D call TRBD1 from the table was never checked on the DNA. TRBV21-1 is a listed pseudogene. This CDR3 has 18 amino acids.